The source of this T cell receptor (beta chain) is a study of tissue T cells after allogeneic stem cell transplantation. Retrospectively chosen non-transplant comparators had other cancers and at least five gastrointestinal samples, without known gastrointestinal disease. Libraries were prepared by immunoSEQ multiplex PCR; TCRdb keeps only in-frame clonotypes and omits some of them. This table holds 9,700 or so clones, 50% to 80% found once. The V gene lost 2 bases and the J gene lost 5 bases, with 10 bases spanning the gap. The CDR3 is made up of 14 amino acids. CDR1 is SGHNT, CDR2 YYREEE, per germline (reference sequence).

This clonotype was sampled from a male donor aged 60 or over with lung cancer. The sample in question was tissue from the stomach, obtained at autopsy. This chain links TRBV5-4 with TRBJ1-4; the D is unclear. CDR3 region: CASSLGGGNEKLFF. DNA of the CDR3: TGTGCCAGCAGCTTAGGCGGAGGGAATGAAAAACTGTTTTTT.